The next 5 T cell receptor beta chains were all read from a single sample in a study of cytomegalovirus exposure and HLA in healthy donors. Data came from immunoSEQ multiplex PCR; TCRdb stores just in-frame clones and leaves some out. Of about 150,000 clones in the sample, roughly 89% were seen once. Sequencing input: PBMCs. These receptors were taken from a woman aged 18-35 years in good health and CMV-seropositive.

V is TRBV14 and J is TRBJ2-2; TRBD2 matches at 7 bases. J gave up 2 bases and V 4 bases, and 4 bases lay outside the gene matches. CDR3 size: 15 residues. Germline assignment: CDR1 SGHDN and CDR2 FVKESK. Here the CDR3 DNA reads TGTGCCAGCAGCCGGGACTACCGAAACACCGGGGAGCTGTTTTTT. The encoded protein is CASSRDYRNTGELFF. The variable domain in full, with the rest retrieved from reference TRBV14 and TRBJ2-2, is EAGVTQFPSHSVIEKGQTVTLRCDPISGHDNLYWYRRVMGKEIKFLLHFVKESKQDESGMPNNRFLAERTGGTYSTLKVQPAELEDSGVYFCASSRDYRNTGELFFGEGSRLTVL.

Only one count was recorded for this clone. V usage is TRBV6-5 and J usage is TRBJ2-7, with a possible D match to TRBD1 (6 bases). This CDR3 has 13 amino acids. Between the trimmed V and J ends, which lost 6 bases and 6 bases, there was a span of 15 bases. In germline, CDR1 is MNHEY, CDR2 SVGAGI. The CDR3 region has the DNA TGTGCCAGCAGCCCCGGACAGACTTCCGAGCAGTACTTC. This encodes CASSPGQTSEQYF.

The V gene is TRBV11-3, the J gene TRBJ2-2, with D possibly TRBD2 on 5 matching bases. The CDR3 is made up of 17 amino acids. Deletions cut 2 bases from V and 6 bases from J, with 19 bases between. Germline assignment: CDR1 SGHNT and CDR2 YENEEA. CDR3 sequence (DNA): TGTGCCAGCAGCTTATCATCGGGGTTGATTCGGGCCGGGGAGCTGTTTTTT. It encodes CASSLSSGLIRAGELFF. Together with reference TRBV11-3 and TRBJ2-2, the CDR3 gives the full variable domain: EAGVVQSPRYKIIEKKQPVAFWCNPISGHNTLYWYLQNLGQGPELLIRYENEEAVDDSQLPKDRFSAERLKGVDSTLKIQPAELGDSAVYLCASSLSSGLIRAGELFFGEGSRLTVL.

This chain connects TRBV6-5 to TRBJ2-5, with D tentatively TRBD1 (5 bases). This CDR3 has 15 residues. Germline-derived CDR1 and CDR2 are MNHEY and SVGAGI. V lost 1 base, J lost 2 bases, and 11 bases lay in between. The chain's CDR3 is CASSYFGASQETQYF. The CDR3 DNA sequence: TGTGCCAGCAGTTACTTTGGGGCCTCACAAGAGACCCAGTACTTC.

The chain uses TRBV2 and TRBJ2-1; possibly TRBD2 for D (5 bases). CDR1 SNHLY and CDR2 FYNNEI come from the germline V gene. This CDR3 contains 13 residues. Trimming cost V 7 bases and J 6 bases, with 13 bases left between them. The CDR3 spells CASTDKGSNEQFF. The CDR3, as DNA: TGTGCCAGCACCGATAAAGGGAGCAATGAGCAGTTCTTC.